Detailed here is one T cell receptor (beta chain). Antigen: not known. The PCR contained 60 Vbeta and 13 Jbeta primers. Some clones are missing from TCRdb's copy, which holds only in-frame ones; the method was immunoSEQ multiplex PCR. The sample records about 130,000 clones, over 70% being singletons. The entry originates in a study of cytomegalovirus exposure and HLA in healthy donors. V shed 5 bases and J shed 5 bases, with 7 bases lying between them. This CDR3 comprises 11 residues. CDR1 is MNHEY and CDR2 is SVGAGI in the germline V gene. General observations from the study: Productive status was seen about 87% or about 30% of the time for most TCR beta V segments in an earlier analysis. In presence/absence analyses, roughly uniform sequencing depth across donors was assumed. In most subjects, TCR beta sequences reportedly gave accurate predictions of HLA-A and HLA-B alleles.

This chain connects TRBV6-5 to TRBJ2-7, with TRBD2 as a possible D gene (6 bases). What was sequenced was PBMCs. The TCR sequence derives from a man aged 35-49 years in good health and CMV-seronegative. CDR3 in DNA: TGTGCCAGCAGTGGCGGGAACGAGCAGTACTTC. It yields the protein CASSGGNEQYF.